The 32 T cell receptor beta chains reported below all come from one sample, sequenced in a study of immune reconstitution after stem cell transplant in scleroderma. TCRdb recomputed calls from the RT-PCR reads with MiXCR, one row per CDR3 protein. The sample yields about 3,600 distinct CDR3 sequences, approximately 6% seen once. Sampling was carried out before or after autologous hematopoietic stem cell transplantation (not recorded which). These receptors all come from a female donor with systemic sclerosis.

This clonotype was counted between two and nine times. The V call is TRBV13, the J call TRBJ1-2; the D is unclear. V lost 1 base to trimming and J lost 5 bases, with 8 bases between them. The CDR3 runs to 13 residues. The germline CDR1 and CDR2 sequences are PRHDT and FYEKMQ (reference sequence). The CDR3 loop reads CASSLDPRYGYTF. Written as DNA, the CDR3 is TGTGCCAGCAGCTTAGACCCGAGGTATGGCTACACCTTC.

This clonotype is labeled medium-sized. The chain couples TRBV10-3 to TRBJ2-1; tentatively, D is TRBD1 (5 bases). Germline V gene data show CDR1 as ENHRY and CDR2 as SYGVKD. The CDR3 runs to 14 residues. Trimming removed 5 bases from V and 4 bases from J, with 12 bases in between. The CDR3 sequence: CAISKLTEYNEQFF. Written as DNA, the CDR3 is TGTGCCATCAGTAAATTGACAGAATACAATGAGCAGTTCTTC.

Relative to its sample, this clonotype is medium-sized. This chain uses TRBV10-3 with TRBJ1-2; D gene unclear. CDR1 is ENHRY and CDR2 is SYGVKD in the germline V gene. V shed 3 bases and J shed 5 bases, with 10 bases lying between them. The CDR3 covers 13 residues. The CDR3 region is CAISERTTYGYTF. Written as DNA, the CDR3 is TGTGCCATCAGTGAAAGGACTACTTATGGCTACACCTTC.

The chain links TRBV5-1 to TRBJ2-1; D possibly corresponds to TRBD1 (5 bases). The CDR3 runs 14 residues. Deletions cut 0 bases from V and 4 bases from J, with 8 bases between. In germline, CDR1 is SGHRS, CDR2 YFSETQ. CDR3 sequence (DNA): TGCGCCAGCAGCTTGGGAGACAGTTACAATGAGCAGTTCTTC. Protein product: CASSLGDSYNEQFF.

To note about this clonotype: This may be a read error, as it is one base from a much larger clone. The chain uses TRBV27 and TRBJ2-5; 7 positions match TRBD2. The CDR3 is made up of 14 amino acids. Germline CDR1 and CDR2: MNHEY and SMNVEV (reference sequence). The CDR3 DNA follows: TGTGTCAGCAGAAACGAGCGGGATCGGGAGACCCAGTACTTC. It yields the protein CVSRNERDRETQYF.

This clonotype was observed once. Given a much more abundant clone one base away, this may be a read error. The final CDR3 position lacks the conserved phenylalanine or tryptophan, pointing to a likely read error. V gene TRBV7-3 combines with J gene TRBJ2-5; weak D call: TRBD2 (6 bases). The germline V and J ends were trimmed by 5 bases and 11 bases, with 15 bases remaining between them. This CDR3 is built from 12 residues. The V gene's germline CDR1 is SGHTA and CDR2 FQGTGA. The CDR3 loop reads CASSEGLGGQYL. The DNA of the CDR3 is TGTGCCAGCAGCGAGGGCTTGGGGGGACAGTACCTC.

Points on this clonotype: Possible read error: a much larger clone is one base away. V gene TRBV12-5 combines with J gene TRBJ2-5; no firm D call. The length of the CDR3 is 15 residues. V lost 1 base and J 5 bases, leaving 14 bases between the germline ends. CDR1 is LGHNT, CDR2 FRNRAP, per germline. In DNA, the CDR3 is TGTGCTAGTGGTTTGGACCCGGTGGGTGGGGAGACCCAGTACTTC. Translating it yields CASGLDPVGGETQYF.

This clonotype was detected only a few times. V gene TRBV18 combines with J gene TRBJ2-7; TRBD1 or TRBD2 may be the D gene (6 bases each). Germline V gene data show CDR1 as KGHSH and CDR2 as LQKENI. This CDR3 contains 13 residues. Trimming shortened V by 3 bases and J by 5 bases, and 11 bases separated the two germline ends. The CDR3 nucleotides are TGTGCCAGCTCACCCGGGGGCACAGACGAGCAGTACTTC. Translating it yields CASSPGGTDEQYF.

This clonotype came up a few times. The rearrangement joins TRBV5-5 to TRBJ1-3; D ambiguous. V lost 0 bases, J lost 4 bases, and 5 bases lay in between. The CDR3 covers 13 residues. The germline V gene has CDR1 SGHKS and CDR2 YYEKEE (reference sequence). The CDR3 DNA reads as TGTGCCAGCAGCTTGGATTGGGGAAACACCATATATTTT. Its translation is CASSLDWGNTIYF.

By share, this clonotype ranks as medium-sized. The chain combines TRBV27 with TRBJ2-7; TRBD2 aligns across 7 bases. J gave up 4 bases and V 10 bases, and 10 bases lay outside the gene matches. The germline CDR1 and CDR2 sequences are MNHEY and SMNVEV (reference sequence). The CDR3 consists of 13 residues. The CDR3 DNA reads as TGTGCCACCTCCACTTCCGGGGGGTACGAGCAGTACTTC. It is translated as CATSTSGGYEQYF.

Sample share makes this clonotype medium-sized. This chain joins TRBV20-1 and TRBJ1-1; D unresolved. Germline-derived CDR1 and CDR2 are DFQATT and SNEGSKA (reference sequence). CDR3 length equals 14 residues. Trimming pared 3 bases from V and 3 bases from J, leaving 14 bases between. This CDR3 is CSASPGVGDTEAFF. DNA of the CDR3: TGCAGTGCTAGTCCGGGCGTTGGGGACACTGAAGCTTTCTTT.

This clonotype is judged medium-sized. V is TRBV10-3 and J is TRBJ1-2; D may be TRBD1 (5 bases). Germline lookup yields CDR1 ENHRY and CDR2 SYGVKD. The CDR3 runs to 15 residues. V lost 0 bases and J 5 bases, leaving 13 bases between the germline ends. The DNA for the CDR3 is TGTGCCATCAGTGAGTCGAGGGCAGGGCGGTATGGCTACACCTTC. Amino acid sequence: CAISESRAGRYGYTF.

Points on this clonotype: A single base separates this from a much larger clone, so it may be a read error. The chain carries TRBV20-1 and TRBJ2-1; 10 positions match TRBD2. This CDR3 region has 12 residues. Germline CDR1 DFQATT, CDR2 SNEGSKA (reference sequence). CDR3 protein: CGAGPTSGDWFF. CDR3 nucleotide sequence: TGCGGTGCTGGCCCTACTAGCGGGGATTGGTTCTTC.

This clonotype is deemed medium-sized. The rearrangement joins TRBV29-1 to TRBJ1-1; D is uncertain. Per germline, CDR1 SQVTM and CDR2 ANQGSEA. With 7 bases removed from V and 3 bases from J, the gap between germline ends came to 15 bases. The CDR3 covers 13 residues. CDR3 residues: CSAAEALHTEAFF. The CDR3 nucleotides read TGCAGCGCTGCAGAAGCCCTCCACACTGAAGCTTTCTTT.

By sample fraction, this clonotype is medium-sized (0.01 to 0.1%). The V call is TRBV12-3 or TRBV12-4, the J call TRBJ2-7, with D unclear. The CDR3 consists of 11 residues. V was clipped by 1 base and J by 9 bases, with 7 bases between them. The CDR3 protein is CASSLEKGQYF. CDR3 coding DNA: TGTGCCAGCAGTTTAGAGAAGGGGCAGTACTTC.

By sample share, this clonotype is medium-sized (0.01 to 0.1%). The V and J genes are TRBV5-1 and TRBJ2-7, with TRBD2 matching 11 bases. J lost 4 bases, V lost 4 bases, and 7 bases had no gene match. Germline lookup yields CDR1 SGHRS and CDR2 YFSETQ. This CDR3 is 15 amino acids long. CDR3 region: CASSPQTSGIYEQYF. The CDR3 region has the DNA TGCGCCAGCAGCCCCCAGACTAGCGGGATATACGAGCAGTACTTC.

The table lists this clonotype with a few counts. V gene TRBV7-3 combines with J gene TRBJ2-2; 9 bases match TRBD2. Germline CDR1 and CDR2: SGHTA and FQGTGA. Trimming took 1 base from V and 1 from J; bases not matched to a gene: 10. The CDR3 runs to 19 residues. In nucleotides, the CDR3 is TGTGCCAGCAGCTTAATCATAGGTCTAGCGGGGATGAACACCGGGGAGCTGTTTTTT. Its translation: CASSLIIGLAGMNTGELFF.

This clonotype qualifies as medium-sized. The V gene is TRBV7-6, the J gene TRBJ2-1, with 11 positions matching TRBD2. After removal of 4 bases from V and 4 bases from J, the junction contained 3 bases not matched to a gene. The CDR3 has 15 residues. Per germline, CDR1 SGHVS and CDR2 FNYEAQ. The CDR3 DNA follows: TGTGCCAGCAGCTCGACTAGCGGGGTGTACAATGAGCAGTTCTTC. Translating it yields CASSSTSGVYNEQFF.

This clonotype was observed a few times. The rearrangement links TRBV5-1 to TRBJ2-3; TRBD1 matches at 9 bases. V lost 4 bases, J lost 2 bases, and 5 bases stayed unmatched. CDR1 and CDR2 from the germline V gene are SGHRS and YFSETQ. The CDR3 runs to 15 residues. The CDR3 sequence: CASSVGQGITDTQYF. The CDR3 bases are TGCGCCAGCAGCGTAGGACAGGGGATCACAGATACGCAGTATTTT.

By share, this clonotype ranks as medium-sized (0.01 to 0.1%). The rearrangement links TRBV20-1 to TRBJ2-1; 7 bases map to TRBD2. Germline V lookup: CDR1 DFQATT, CDR2 SNEGSKA (reference sequence). J gave up 9 bases and V 5 bases, and 10 bases lay outside the gene matches. The CDR3 has 13 residues. The CDR3 loop is CSAGLVSSGEQFF. In DNA, the CDR3 is TGCAGTGCTGGACTAGTTTCTTCCGGTGAGCAGTTCTTC.

This clonotype is categorized as medium-sized. The chain has TRBV29-1 and TRBJ2-3; 9 nucleotides align to TRBD1. Germline CDR1 and CDR2: SQVTM and ANQGSEA. The V segment lost 6 bases and the J segment 0 bases; nucleotides outside the gene matches: 10. The CDR3 totals 16 residues. The CDR3 region is CSVSIQGATSTDTQYF. Written as DNA, the CDR3 is TGCAGCGTCAGCATACAGGGGGCGACTAGCACAGATACGCAGTATTTT.

This clonotype was picked up a small number of times. The chain employs TRBV18 and TRBJ2-7; tentative D call: TRBD2 (5 bases). Germline-derived CDR1 and CDR2 are KGHSH and LQKENI. The CDR3 has 15 residues. Trimming left V 0 bases short and J 7 bases short, with 16 bases between. The CDR3: CASSPPETNRREQYF. DNA of the CDR3: TGTGCCAGCTCACCACCTGAGACTAATCGGCGGGAGCAGTACTTC. Using reference TRBV18 and TRBJ2-7 for the parts outside the CDR3, the full variable domain is NAGVMQNPRHLVRRRGQEARLRCSPMKGHSHVYWYRQLPEEGLKFMVYLQKENIIDESGMPKERFSAEFPKEGPSILRIQQVVRGDSAAYFCASSPPETNRREQYFGPGTRLTVT.

By proportion, this clonotype is medium-sized. The V gene is TRBV7-2, the J gene TRBJ2-3, with 7 bases aligning to TRBD2. This CDR3 is built from 17 residues. CDR1 SGHTA and CDR2 FQGNSA come from the germline V gene. Trimming at V came to 1 base and at J to 4 bases, leaving 11 bases not matched to a gene. The DNA for the CDR3 is TGTGCCAGCAGCTTAGTCTCCAGCGGAGCGGGACCAGATACGCAGTATTTT. It codes for CASSLVSSGAGPDTQYF.

In its sample, this clonotype ranks as medium-sized. The rearrangement uses TRBV5-5 and TRBJ1-5; no firm D call. Trimming left V 7 bases short and J 2 bases short, with 10 bases between. Germline CDR1 is SGHKS and CDR2 is YYEKEE (reference sequence). The CDR3 spans 13 residues. The CDR3: CASSRRGNQPQHF. In DNA form, the CDR3 reads TGTGCCAGCTCCCGACGGGGCAATCAGCCCCAGCATTTT.

By share of the sample, this clonotype is medium-sized. V and J are TRBV20-1 and TRBJ1-1, with D unclear. This CDR3 region has 14 residues. The germline V gene has CDR1 DFQATT and CDR2 SNEGSKA (reference sequence). Trimming stripped 1 base from V and 4 bases from J, with 13 bases between. CDR3 region: CSARVPAQLTEAFF. CDR3 coding DNA: TGCAGTGCTAGAGTTCCGGCCCAGCTCACTGAAGCTTTCTTT.

This clonotype was seen only a few times. The chain joins TRBV27 to TRBJ2-5; maybe TRBD1 (6 bases). V was cut by 4 bases and J by 1 base, with 13 bases left in between. The CDR3 contains 15 residues. Germline assignment: CDR1 MNHEY and CDR2 SMNVEV (reference sequence). The CDR3 DNA reads as TGTGCCAGCAGTTCCCGGGACACCCCCCAAGAGACCCAGTACTTC. Translated, it gives CASSSRDTPQETQYF.

By sample fraction, this clonotype is medium-sized. The rearrangement joins TRBV7-3 to TRBJ2-7, with a possible D match to TRBD2 (6 bases). Germline V gene lookup returns CDR1 SGHTA and CDR2 FQGTGA. V lost 3 bases and J 2 bases, leaving 35 bases between the germline ends. The CDR3 loop spans 22 amino acids. CDR3 region: CASSFSTGVGTGGVDVTYEQYF. In DNA form, the CDR3 reads TGTGCCAGCAGCTTCTCTACCGGGGTTGGAACCGGGGGAGTCGATGTAACCTACGAGCAGTACTTC.

The chain employs TRBV10-3 and TRBJ1-2; D remains ambiguous. Germline CDR1 ENHRY, CDR2 SYGVKD. The CDR3 spans 13 residues. V was clipped by 0 bases and J by 4 bases, with 6 bases between them. The CDR3 region is CAISESNLYGYTF. CDR3 DNA sequence: TGTGCCATCAGTGAGTCGAATCTCTATGGCTACACCTTC.

By frequency in the sample, this clonotype is medium-sized. This chain joins TRBV20-1 and TRBJ1-6, with 9 bases identical to TRBD1. Germline CDR1 is DFQATT and CDR2 is SNEGSKA (reference sequence). The CDR3 totals 15 residues. V was clipped by 2 bases and J by 10 bases; unmatched bases: 9. This CDR3 reads CSARTGGPEGSPLHF. Here the CDR3 DNA reads TGCAGTGCTAGAACAGGGGGCCCTGAGGGATCACCCCTCCACTTT.

This clonotype was seen a handful of times. The V call is TRBV5-1, the J call TRBJ1-1, with 9 bases lining up with TRBD1. Germline V gene data show CDR1 as SGHRS and CDR2 as YFSETQ. There are 15 residues in the CDR3. V lost 4 bases, J lost 4 bases, and 8 bases stayed unmatched. CDR3 region: CASSMTGGATTEAFF. The CDR3 DNA follows: TGCGCCAGCAGCATGACAGGGGGTGCTACCACTGAAGCTTTCTTT. Full variable domain (rest looked up from reference TRBV5-1 and TRBJ1-1): KAGVTQTPRYLIKTRGQQVTLSCSPISGHRSVSWYQQTPGQGLQFLFEYFSETQRNKGNFPGRFSGRQFSNSRSEMNVSTLELGDSALYLCASSMTGGATTEAFFGQGTRLTVV.

By its share, this clonotype is medium-sized. The rearrangement joins TRBV7-6 to TRBJ2-5; 7 nucleotides match TRBD1. V shed 0 bases, J shed 1 base, and the junction held 8 bases outside the gene matches. Germline V gene lookup returns CDR1 SGHVS and CDR2 FNYEAQ. This CDR3 has 17 amino acids. The CDR3 sequence is CASSLAQSNRGQETQYF. DNA of the CDR3: TGTGCCAGCAGCTTAGCGCAAAGCAACAGGGGCCAAGAGACCCAGTACTTC.

This clonotype is classed as medium-sized (0.01 to 0.1%). The V gene is TRBV3-1, the J gene TRBJ2-3; 9 bases align to TRBD2. Germline V gene data show CDR1 as LGHDT and CDR2 as YNNKEL (reference sequence). The CDR3 is 15 amino acids. V lost 0 bases and J lost 13; bases outside the gene matches: 11. The CDR3 protein is CASSQEAPGLALEYF. CDR3 DNA: TGTGCCAGCAGCCAAGAGGCCCCGGGACTAGCCCTGGAGTATTTT.